These T cell receptor beta chains were read from a single sample in a study of T-cell memory formation after mild COVID-19. From the 5' RACE reads, TCRdb called clonotypes with MiXCR, one entry per CDR3 protein. This table has hundreds of thousands of distinct CDR3 sequences, 25% to 30% appearing once. Sequencing input: PBMCs or a T cell subset sorted from them (not recorded which). The receptors shown here come from an adult woman who had mild COVID-19 (a few samples of this study predate the infection). Cell type and time point are not known. Each CDR3 is given with its conserved first and last residue. A D gene is named only where the DNA matches it firmly. The size entry is marked missing in some rows and otherwise reads once, few, many or a size class.

clone_size d_call j_call v_call cdr3_nt cdr3_aa
. . TRBJ1-2 TRBV3-1 TGTGCCAGCAGCCAAGTTACGGCAGAAACATATGGCTACACCTTC CASSQVTAETYGYTF
. . TRBJ2-1 TRBV20-1 TGCAGTGCTAGAGCCCTACTAGTCTACAATGAGCAGTTCTTC CSARALLVYNEQFF
few TRBD1 TRBJ2-3 TRBV24-1 TGTGCCACCAGTGACCCCGGACAAGGGGGCATTACGCAGTATTTT CATSDPGQGGITQYF
. . TRBJ2-4 TRBV12-3/TRBV12-4 TGTGCCAGCAGCCCCGGGGGCGACGCCAAAAACATTCAGTACTTC CASSPGGDAKNIQYF
. TRBD2 TRBJ2-1 TRBV29-1 TGCAGCGTTCCTAACCGGGAGGGCTACAATGAGCAGTTCTTC CSVPNREGYNEQFF
. . TRBJ2-1 TRBV7-2 TGTGCCAGCAGCCCCCAGTATGGCAATGAGCAGTTCTTC CASSPQYGNEQFF
few . TRBJ2-5 TRBV10-2 TGCGCCAGCCTGAGCGGAGGGGCTGGGGAGACCCAGTACTTC CASLSGGAGETQYF
. . TRBJ1-1 TRBV24-1 TGTGCCACCATGGGGATCCCGAACACTGAAGCTTTCTTT CATMGIPNTEAFF
few . TRBJ2-3 TRBV24-1 TGTGCCACCAGTGATTTGCCAGGCCGGGAGTGGGCAGATACGCAGTATTTT CATSDLPGREWADTQYF
few . TRBJ1-5 TRBV25-1 TGTGCCAGCACGGACGGGAATCAGCCCCAGCATTTT CASTDGNQPQHF